These 22 T cell receptor beta chains share one sample of origin, sequenced in a study of CD8 T cells in ankylosing spondylitis (dated by TCRdb to 2015 to 2018). Their recognized antigens are unknown. Library preparation used 5' RACE. TCRdb names Illumina HiSeq 2500 as the instrument used. In TCRdb, the public reads were trimmed at Q25 with fastp and aligned with MiXCR, with productive beta chains retained. Identical CDR3 protein sequences are pooled into one entry, listed with their most common genes and DNA. This sample gives 750,000 to 850,000 distinct CDR3 sequences in total; about an eighth of them show up just once. The ten largest make up under 0.6% of the sample. What the authors observed across the whole study: A TCR beta motif made up of about eight highly homologous amino acid variants appeared to be characteristic of blood from ankylosing spondylitis patients.

The sample comprised blood, either unsorted or a sorted T cell fraction (not recorded which). The receptor source for this set is a male donor with ankylosing spondylitis.

There are many counts of this clonotype. The rearrangement links TRBV10-3 to TRBJ2-5, with no clear D. CDR3 length equals 13 residues. From germline, CDR1 is ENHRY and CDR2 SYGVKD. Trimming took off 8 bases at V and 1 base at J, with 11 bases between the two ends. This CDR3 reads CAIGTEVQETQYF. The CDR3 DNA reads as TGTGCCATCGGTACAGAGGTCCAAGAGACCCAGTACTTC.

This clonotype was seen ten or more times. The chain links TRBV4-1 to TRBJ2-7; 8 positions agree with TRBD2. The germline gives CDR1 MGHRA, CDR2 YSYEKL. CDR3 length equals 14 residues. With V trimmed by 1 base and J by 4 bases, 3 bases remained unmatched. CDR3 DNA sequence: TGCGCCAGCAGCCAAGGGCTAGCGGGTTACGAGCAGTACTTC. Translating gives CASSQGLAGYEQYF.

This clonotype was seen many times. The CDR3 is CASSLARRTSYDNEQFF. CDR3 DNA sequence: TGTGCCAGCAGTTTAGCGCGGAGGACTAGCTACGACAATGAGCAGTTCTTC. This rearrangement joins TRBV12-3 or TRBV12-4 to TRBJ2-1, with TRBD2 matching 8 bases. Unmatched junction bases numbered 9, after V lost 0 bases and J lost 5 bases. This CDR3 spans 17 amino acids.

The chain joins TRBV28 to TRBJ2-3, with D unclear. CDR3 length: 15 residues. Per germline, CDR1 MDHEN and CDR2 SYDVKM. Trimming took off 6 bases at V and 0 bases at J, with 13 bases between the two ends. The CDR3 coding sequence is TGTGCCAGCAGCGCCGGACGGTTTAGCACAGATACGCAGTATTTT. As protein: CASSAGRFSTDTQYF.

This clonotype was counted only a few times. This chain uses TRBV4-2 with TRBJ1-1; D possibly corresponds to TRBD1 (6 bases). This CDR3 comprises 15 residues. Looked up from germline, CDR1 is LGHNA and CDR2 is YNFKEQ. Trimming stripped 0 bases from V and 6 bases from J, with 14 bases between. The CDR3 sequence: CASSQDRGEGSEAFF. CDR3 DNA: TGTGCCAGCAGCCAAGATAGGGGGGAGGGCTCTGAAGCTTTCTTT.

The chain uses TRBV20-1 and TRBJ2-1; TRBD2 matches 7 bases. This CDR3 is built from 15 residues. The V segment lost 0 bases and the J segment 2 bases; nucleotides outside the gene matches: 4. In germline, CDR1 is DFQATT, CDR2 SNEGSKA (reference sequence). The CDR3 sequence is CSARESGNTYNEQFF. The DNA of the CDR3 is TGCAGTGCTAGAGAGAGCGGGAACACCTACAATGAGCAGTTCTTC.

This chain links TRBV7-6 with TRBJ2-1; TRBD2 matches at 12 bases. In germline, CDR1 is SGHVS, CDR2 FNYEAQ. This CDR3 has 17 amino acids. Losses at the gene ends were 5 bases for V and 1 base for J; bases not matched to a gene: 6. The CDR3 reads CASSPLTSGGSYNEQFF. The CDR3 nucleotides read TGTGCCAGCAGCCCATTGACTAGCGGGGGTTCCTACAATGAGCAGTTCTTC.

The rearrangement links TRBV20-1 to TRBJ2-1; 14 nucleotides align to TRBD2. V lost 0 bases and J lost 7; bases outside the gene matches: 5. From germline, CDR1 is DFQATT and CDR2 SNEGSKA (reference sequence). This CDR3 has 16 residues. CDR3 sequence reads: CSARDWTSGGRNEQFF. The CDR3 nucleotides are TGCAGTGCTAGAGATTGGACTAGCGGGGGGAGGAATGAGCAGTTCTTC.

This clonotype was observed a handful of times. V usage is TRBV25-1 and J usage is TRBJ1-1; no firm D call. Germline V gene data show CDR1 as MGHDK and CDR2 as SYGVNS. The V and J ends lost 3 bases and 8 bases respectively, with 13 bases between them. This CDR3 has 13 amino acids. CDR3 protein: CASSEQLGAEAFF. The CDR3 bases are TGTGCCAGCAGTGAGCAACTGGGAGCCGAAGCTTTCTTT. Combining the CDR3 with reference TRBV25-1 and TRBJ1-1 gives the whole variable domain EADIYQTPRYLVIGTGKKITLECSQTMGHDKMYWYQQDPGMELHLIHYSYGVNSTEKGDLSSESTVSRIRTEHFPLTLESARPSHTSQYLCASSEQLGAEAFFGQGTRLTVV.

This clonotype has just a few counts. The chain combines TRBV7-2 with TRBJ2-3, with 9 positions matching TRBD2. J was trimmed by 6 bases and V by 4 bases; bases with no gene match: 8. The CDR3 is 15 amino acids. CDR1 and CDR2 (germline): SGHTA, FQGNSA. As DNA, the CDR3 is TGTGCCAGCAGCTCCGGGACTAGCTTTTTGGATACGCAGTATTTT. Encoded protein: CASSSGTSFLDTQYF. Full variable domain (rest looked up from reference TRBV7-2 and TRBJ2-3): GAGVSQSPSNKVTEKGKDVELRCDPISGHTALYWYRQSLGQGLEFLIYFQGNSAPDKSGLPSDRFSAERTGGSVSTLTIQRTQQEDSAVYLCASSSGTSFLDTQYFGPGTRLTVL.

This clonotype was picked up many times. DNA for the CDR3: TGTGCCAGCAGCTTAAATTCCGGGGGGGACACTGAAGCTTTCTTT. Its protein product is CASSLNSGGDTEAFF. The chain is built from TRBV7-2 and TRBJ1-1; D may be TRBD1 (5 bases). Germline values: CDR1 SGHTA, CDR2 FQGNSA. This CDR3 is 15 amino acids long. The V end lost 2 bases, the J end lost 3 bases, and 13 bases lay between the germline ends.

This clonotype has only a few counts. CDR3 amino acids: CASRGTVRYYGYTF. CDR3 sequence (DNA): TGTGCCAGCCGTGGGACAGTACGATACTATGGCTACACCTTC. V gene TRBV6-2 or TRBV6-3 combines with J gene TRBJ1-2; 7 positions agree with TRBD1. J lost 3 bases, V lost 8 bases, and 9 bases had no gene match. The CDR3 runs 14 residues. Germline-derived CDR1 and CDR2 are MNHEY and SVGEGT.

V and J are TRBV6-2 or TRBV6-3 and TRBJ1-2, with 7 bases lining up with TRBD1. CDR3 length equals 16 residues. CDR1 MNHEY and CDR2 SVGEGT come from the germline V gene. The V segment lost 7 bases and the J segment 4 bases; nucleotides outside the gene matches: 15. The CDR3 region is CASKSGQSQHFYGYTF. CDR3 DNA sequence: TGTGCCAGCAAGTCGGGACAGAGTCAACACTTCTATGGCTACACCTTC.

Of note for this clonotype: One end of the junction is discordant with germline, which a read error may explain. The V call is TRBV7-6, the J call TRBJ2-7; tentatively, D is TRBD2 (6 bases). The CDR3 length is 14 residues. The germline V gene encodes CDR1 SGHVS and CDR2 FNYEAQ. The CDR3 DNA is TGTGCCAGCAGCTTAACCAGGGACTCCTACAAGCAGTACTTC. Its translation: CASSLTRDSYKQYF.

This clonotype was counted between two and nine times. J is TRBJ2-5 and V is TRBV28; 8 bases fit TRBD2. The length of the CDR3 is 14 residues. The V gene end was trimmed by 6 bases and the J gene end by 5 bases; junction bases not matched to a gene: 8. The germline V gene encodes CDR1 MDHEN and CDR2 SYDVKM. CDR3 loop: CASRPGGGEETQYF. In nucleotides, the CDR3 is TGTGCCAGCAGACCGGGGGGGGGCGAGGAGACCCAGTACTTC.

V is TRBV6-1 and J is TRBJ1-1; tentative D call: TRBD1 (5 bases). The CDR3 covers 15 residues. V was pared by 6 bases and J by 1 base, with 15 bases between. Germline V gene sequence: CDR1 MNHNS, CDR2 SASEGT. Here the CDR3 DNA reads TGTGCCAGCAGACTAGGAGGGGTAACGAACACTGAAGCTTTCTTT. This codes for CASRLGGVTNTEAFF.

V and J are TRBV4-2 and TRBJ1-1, with 9 nucleotides matching TRBD1. The CDR3 spans 14 residues. Losses at the gene ends were 0 bases for V and 6 bases for J; bases not matched to a gene: 2. In germline, CDR1 is LGHNA, CDR2 YNFKEQ. Written as DNA, the CDR3 is TGTGCCAGCAGCCAAGAGGGACAGGGCCCTGAAGCTTTCTTT. Amino acid sequence: CASSQEGQGPEAFF.

This clonotype has a count of ten or more. This chain connects TRBV7-2 to TRBJ1-1, with D hard to call. Trimming took off 4 bases at V and 1 base at J, with 7 bases between the two ends. The CDR3 has 13 amino acids. Germline loops: CDR1 SGHTA, CDR2 FQGNSA. CDR3 coding DNA: TGTGCCAGCAGCTCCACCCCGAACACTGAAGCTTTCTTT. Residues: CASSSTPNTEAFF.

This clonotype was counted only a few times. V is TRBV6-2 or TRBV6-3 and J is TRBJ1-1, with a tentative D call TRBD1 (6 bases). The CDR3 covers 19 residues. The V gene's germline CDR1 is MNHEY and CDR2 SVGEGT. Trimming pared 3 bases from V and 5 bases from J, leaving 28 bases between. In DNA, the CDR3 is TGTGCCAGCAGTTATAAAGCCCCCTCGGGGGGCTGGAGGAGGACTGAAGCTTTCTTT. Its protein is CASSYKAPSGGWRRTEAFF.

This clonotype has more than one count but fewer than ten. The chain joins TRBV12-3 or TRBV12-4 to TRBJ1-4; 8 positions agree with TRBD1. Trimming at V came to 6 bases and at J to 8 bases, leaving 5 bases not matched to a gene. There are 13 residues in the CDR3. CDR3 sequence reads: CASRTGAGEKLFF. The DNA of the CDR3 is TGTGCCAGCAGGACAGGGGCAGGGGAAAAACTGTTTTTT.

In DNA, the CDR3 is TGCGCCAGCAGCTTGCTACAGGGACAAGAGACCCAGTACTTC. Amino acids: CASSLLQGQETQYF. The J gene is TRBJ2-5, the V gene TRBV5-1; D may be TRBD1 (6 bases). Germline CDR1 reads SGHRS; CDR2 reads YFSETQ. V gave up 1 base and J gave up 2 bases, with 9 bases separating them. CDR3 length: 14 amino acids.

The sample holds a few counts of this clonotype. V is TRBV6-2 or TRBV6-3 and J is TRBJ1-2, with 7 bases matching TRBD1. V trimming: 2 bases; J trimming: 8 bases; junction bases outside the gene matches: 11. This CDR3 comprises 15 residues. Germline CDR1 and CDR2: MNHEY and SVGEGT. Here the CDR3 reads CASSYLGTVAGGYTF. Written as DNA, the CDR3 is TGTGCCAGCAGTTACCTCGGGACAGTCGCCGGGGGCTACACCTTC.